This TCR beta chain was captured in a study of T cells in Graves' hyperthyroidism and ophthalmopathy. Looking at the study overall: Upon initial diagnosis and before any treatment, peripheral blood was collected.

There are many counts of this clonotype. Its antigen is still unknown. No progression to ophthalmopathy during 18 months of follow-up defined stable disease. V was clipped by 7 bases and J by 5 bases, with 20 bases between them. The CDR3 is made up of 15 amino acids. Germline CDR1 is MNHNS and CDR2 is SASEGT. Amplification of TCR beta CDR3 regions used RNA as the template. Using the HTBI primer set, a first-round RT-PCR was run on the TCR CDR3. TCRdb re-called the multiplex PCR reads with MiXCR, one entry per CDR3 protein. Counted here are around 500,000 distinct CDR3 sequences, roughly an eighth occurring once; the ten biggest clones make up about 17%. Study results and limitations: Within blood appeared most thyroid clonotypes that had expanded above 0.001.

Sequencing was carried out using blood. This TCR derives from a woman aged 18-29 years with Graves' hyperthyroidism. V is TRBV6-1 and J is TRBJ1-1, with a weak D call TRBD1 (5 bases). The CDR3 DNA reads TGTGCCAGCACTAAGGCTTCGGGGTGGGGGACTGAAGCTTTCTTT. Translation gives CASTKASGWGTEAFF.